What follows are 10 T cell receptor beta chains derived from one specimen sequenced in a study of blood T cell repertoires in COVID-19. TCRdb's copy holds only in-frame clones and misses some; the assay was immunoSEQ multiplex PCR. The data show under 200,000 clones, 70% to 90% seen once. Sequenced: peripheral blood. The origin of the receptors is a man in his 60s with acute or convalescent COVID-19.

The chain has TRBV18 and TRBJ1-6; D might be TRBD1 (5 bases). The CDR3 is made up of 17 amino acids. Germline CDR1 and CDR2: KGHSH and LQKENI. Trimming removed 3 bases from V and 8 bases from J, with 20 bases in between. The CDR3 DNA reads TGTGCCAGCTCACCTAAGCCCGTCTGGGGGGTTGATTCACCCCTCCACTTT. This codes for CASSPKPVWGVDSPLHF.

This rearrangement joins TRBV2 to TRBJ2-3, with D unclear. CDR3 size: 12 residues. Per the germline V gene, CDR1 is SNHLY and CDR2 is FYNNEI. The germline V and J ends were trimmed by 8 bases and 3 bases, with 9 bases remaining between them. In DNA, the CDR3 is TGTGCCAGCCCGCCGAGTACAGATACGCAGTATTTT. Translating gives CASPPSTDTQYF.

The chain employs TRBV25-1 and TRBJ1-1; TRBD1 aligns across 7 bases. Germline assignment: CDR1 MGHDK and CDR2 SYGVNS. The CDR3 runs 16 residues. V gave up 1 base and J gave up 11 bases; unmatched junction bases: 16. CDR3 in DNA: TGTGCCAGCAGTGAATTCGGTTACAGGGGAGTCGGCAGGGCTTTCTTT. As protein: CASSEFGYRGVGRAFF.

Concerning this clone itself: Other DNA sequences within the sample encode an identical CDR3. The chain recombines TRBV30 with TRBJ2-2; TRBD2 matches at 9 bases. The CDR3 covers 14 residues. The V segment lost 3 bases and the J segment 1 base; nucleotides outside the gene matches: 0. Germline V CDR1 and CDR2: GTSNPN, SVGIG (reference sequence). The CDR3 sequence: CAWRTSGNTGELFF. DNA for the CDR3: TGTGCCTGGAGGACTAGCGGGAACACCGGGGAGCTGTTTTTT.

The CDR3 nucleotides read TGTGCCAGCAGGACCCTTCGGGAGAGGTCCTACGAGCAGTACTTC. Translated: CASRTLRERSYEQYF. This chain connects TRBV27 to TRBJ2-7, with a tentative D call TRBD2 (6 bases). CDR1 is MNHEY, CDR2 SMNVEV, per germline (reference sequence). This CDR3 contains 15 residues. Trimming took off 6 bases at V and 1 base at J, with 16 bases between the two ends.

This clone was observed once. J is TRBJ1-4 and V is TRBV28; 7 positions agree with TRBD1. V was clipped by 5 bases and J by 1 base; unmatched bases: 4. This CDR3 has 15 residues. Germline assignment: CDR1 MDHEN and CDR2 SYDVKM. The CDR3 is CASSPQGGTNEKLFF. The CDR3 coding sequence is TGTGCCAGCAGTCCGCAGGGGGGAACTAATGAAAAACTGTTTTTT. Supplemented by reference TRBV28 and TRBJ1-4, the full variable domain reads DVKVTQSSRYLVKRTGEKVFLECVQDMDHENMFWYRQDPGLGLRLIYFSYDVKMKEKGDIPEGYSVSREKKERFSLILESASTNQTSMYLCASSPQGGTNEKLFFGSGTQLSVL.

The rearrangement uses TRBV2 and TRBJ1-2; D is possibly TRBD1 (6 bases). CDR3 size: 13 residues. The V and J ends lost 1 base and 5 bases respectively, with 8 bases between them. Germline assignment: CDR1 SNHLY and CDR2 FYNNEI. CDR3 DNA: TGTGCCAGCAGTGAAGACAGGGATTATGGCTACACCTTC. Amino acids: CASSEDRDYGYTF.

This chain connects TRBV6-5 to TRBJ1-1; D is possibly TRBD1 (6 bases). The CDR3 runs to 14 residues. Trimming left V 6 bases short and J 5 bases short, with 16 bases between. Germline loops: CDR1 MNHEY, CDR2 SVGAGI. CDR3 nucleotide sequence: TGTGCCAGCAGGCCCGCCGACAGGCATACTGAAGCTTTCTTT. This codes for CASRPADRHTEAFF.

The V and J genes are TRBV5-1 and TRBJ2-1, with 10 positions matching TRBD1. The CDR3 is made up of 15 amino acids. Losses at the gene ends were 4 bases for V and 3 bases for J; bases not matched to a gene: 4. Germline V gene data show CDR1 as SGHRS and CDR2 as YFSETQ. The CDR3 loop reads CASSNGQGGYNEQFF. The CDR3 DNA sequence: TGCGCCAGCAGCAACGGACAGGGGGGCTACAATGAGCAGTTCTTC.

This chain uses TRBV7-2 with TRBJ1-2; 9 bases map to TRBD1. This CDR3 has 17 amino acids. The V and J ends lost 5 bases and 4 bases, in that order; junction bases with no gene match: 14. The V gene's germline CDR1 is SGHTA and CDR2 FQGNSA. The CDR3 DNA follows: TGTGCCAGCAGCCCTGGGGGGACCGGGACAGGGTCCTATGGCTACACCTTC. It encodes CASSPGGTGTGSYGYTF.